Listed here are 15 T cell receptor beta chains from one sample, sequenced in a study of T cell responses to AZD1222 COVID-19 vaccine. The method was immunoSEQ multiplex PCR; TCRdb's version includes in-frame clones alone and lacks a portion of them. The sample lists about 110,000 clones, just under 90% seen once, with roughly 4.2% in the top ten. Source: peripheral blood, taken on day 0 of AZD1222 vaccination. All receptors come from an adult in good health.

The gene calls are TRBV7-9 and TRBJ2-2; TRBD1 matches at 9 bases. CDR3 length: 15 residues. V lost 5 bases and J lost 5; bases outside the gene matches: 6. Germline V lookup: CDR1 SEHNR, CDR2 FQNEAQ (reference sequence). CDR3 coding DNA: TGTGCCAGCAGCCCGGGACAGGGAAGAACCGGGGAGCTGTTTTTT. This encodes CASSPGQGRTGELFF.

V usage is TRBV7-9 and J usage is TRBJ1-1, with D perhaps matching TRBD1 (6 bases). CDR3 size: 14 residues. Germline CDR1 SEHNR, CDR2 FQNEAQ (reference sequence). Trimming removed 5 bases from V and 6 bases from J, with 16 bases in between. The CDR3 nucleotides are TGTGCCAGCAGCCCGGGATTGGGGGGCGCTGAAGCTTTCTTT. Its protein is CASSPGLGGAEAFF.

This clone appeared once. The rearrangement links TRBV5-1 to TRBJ2-3; 9 bases match TRBD2. This CDR3 is built from 14 residues. V gave up 3 bases and J gave up 4 bases; unmatched junction bases: 3. CDR1 is SGHRS and CDR2 is YFSETQ in the germline V gene. CDR3 loop: CASSYSGSADTQYF. The CDR3 nucleotides read TGCGCCAGCAGCTATAGCGGGAGCGCAGATACGCAGTATTTT. Full variable domain (outside the CDR3, taken from reference TRBV5-1 and TRBJ2-3): KAGVTQTPRYLIKTRGQQVTLSCSPISGHRSVSWYQQTPGQGLQFLFEYFSETQRNKGNFPGRFSGRQFSNSRSEMNVSTLELGDSALYLCASSYSGSADTQYFGPGTRLTVL.

This clone appeared a single time. CDR3 nucleotide sequence: TGCGCCAGCAGCCCCCGGGAGGGATTGAACACTGAAGCTTTCTTT. Protein product: CASSPREGLNTEAFF. The rearrangement links TRBV5-1 to TRBJ1-1, with D unclear. V shed 4 bases and J shed 0 bases, with 13 bases lying between them. The CDR3 has 15 residues. CDR1 is SGHRS and CDR2 is YFSETQ in the germline V gene.

This sequence joins TRBV12-5 and TRBJ2-5; maybe TRBD2 (6 bases). The germline V and J ends were trimmed by 6 bases and 5 bases, with 13 bases remaining between them. The length of the CDR3 is 13 residues. The germline V gene encodes CDR1 LGHNT and CDR2 FRNRAP. In DNA, the CDR3 is TGTGCTAGTGGACTGGAGGGTTGGGAGACCCAGTACTTC. Protein: CASGLEGWETQYF.

This chain joins TRBV2 and TRBJ2-2; D assignment may be TRBD1 or TRBD2 (6 bases each). The CDR3 contains 13 residues. The ends were cut back, 8 bases at V and 2 bases at J, with 9 bases in the middle. CDR1 and CDR2 from the germline V gene are SNHLY and FYNNEI. CDR3 protein: CASGGPNTGELFF. CDR3 in DNA: TGTGCCAGCGGGGGGCCAAACACCGGGGAGCTGTTTTTT.

The V call is TRBV5-1, the J call TRBJ2-7; unclear D gene. The V gene's germline CDR1 is SGHRS and CDR2 YFSETQ. This CDR3 has 12 amino acids. V gave up 2 bases and J gave up 0 bases, with 3 bases separating them. The CDR3 DNA follows: TGCGCCAGCAGCTTACCCTCCTACGAGCAGTACTTC. As protein: CASSLPSYEQYF.

This chain connects TRBV7-2 to TRBJ1-2; 8 nucleotides match TRBD1. The CDR3 covers 13 residues. From germline, CDR1 is SGHTA and CDR2 FQGNSA. Trimming cost V 5 bases and J 5 bases; bases outside gene matches: 4. CDR3 in amino acids: CASSPTGDYGYTF. The CDR3 DNA reads as TGTGCCAGCAGCCCGACAGGGGATTATGGCTACACCTTC.

This chain joins TRBV29-1 and TRBJ2-7, with 9 positions matching TRBD1. CDR3 length equals 16 residues. Germline CDR1 reads SQVTM; CDR2 reads ANQGSEA. V trimming: 3 bases; J trimming: 5 bases; junction bases outside the gene matches: 14. The CDR3 sequence: CSVDPKGGQGGHEQYF. CDR3 sequence (DNA): TGCAGCGTTGACCCCAAGGGGGGACAGGGTGGCCACGAGCAGTACTTC.

This clone has just a few counts. This chain joins TRBV2 and TRBJ1-6, with TRBD1 as a possible D gene (6 bases). The V and J ends lost 2 bases and 6 bases respectively, with 11 bases between them. Germline V CDR1 and CDR2: SNHLY, FYNNEI. This CDR3 region has 15 residues. Here the CDR3 DNA reads TGTGCCAGCAGTGAAAATACAGGGATTAATTCACCCCTCCACTTT. It is translated as CASSENTGINSPLHF.

The chain uses TRBV5-1 and TRBJ1-2; unclear D gene. The germline V gene has CDR1 SGHRS and CDR2 YFSETQ. V lost 0 bases and J lost 2, with 8 bases in between. The CDR3 consists of 14 residues. This chain's CDR3 is CASSLEADNYGYTF. The CDR3 coding sequence is TGCGCCAGCAGCTTGGAGGCAGACAACTATGGCTACACCTTC.

The chain carries TRBV30 and TRBJ1-6; 7 nucleotides match TRBD1. Germline loops: CDR1 GTSNPN, CDR2 SVGIG (reference sequence). The length of the CDR3 is 14 residues. The V gene end was trimmed by 5 bases and the J gene end by 7 bases; junction bases not matched to a gene: 8. The CDR3, as DNA: TGTGCCTGGGACCTCGGGACAGCGAATTCACCCCTCCACTTT. Protein: CAWDLGTANSPLHF.

V usage is TRBV6-6 and J usage is TRBJ1-2; D not certain. Per germline, CDR1 MNHNY and CDR2 SVGAGI (reference sequence). This CDR3 contains 13 residues. V dropped 10 bases and J dropped 2 bases, with 14 bases sitting between them. The CDR3 DNA sequence: TGTGCCACCTCCTTGGACGGCAACTATGGCTACACCTTC. It yields the protein CATSLDGNYGYTF.

The rearrangement links TRBV28 to TRBJ2-7; 8 positions match TRBD1. The length of the CDR3 is 17 residues. J lost 4 bases, V lost 5 bases, and 16 bases had no gene match. Germline CDR1 is MDHEN and CDR2 is SYDVKM. Here the CDR3 reads CASSPGQGPLLKYEQYF. Here the CDR3 DNA reads TGTGCCAGCAGTCCCGGACAGGGCCCTTTACTTAAGTACGAGCAGTACTTC. The full variable domain, its missing parts supplied by reference TRBV28 and TRBJ2-7, is DVKVTQSSRYLVKRTGEKVFLECVQDMDHENMFWYRQDPGLGLRLIYFSYDVKMKEKGDIPEGYSVSREKKERFSLILESASTNQTSMYLCASSPGQGPLLKYEQYFGPGTRLTVT.

The rearrangement links TRBV12-5 to TRBJ1-1; D is uncertain. Deletions cut 9 bases from V and 1 base from J, with 6 bases between. The CDR3 sequence is 11 residues long. Germline V CDR1 and CDR2: LGHNT, FRNRAP. The CDR3 is CASRENTEAFF. In DNA, the CDR3 is TGTGCTAGCCGGGAGAACACTGAAGCTTTCTTT.